Sequencing of this TCR beta chain was carried out in a study of cytomegalovirus exposure and HLA in healthy donors. The CDR3 runs 13 residues. Germline lookup yields CDR1 PRHDT and CDR2 FYEKMQ (reference sequence). The V gene lost 4 bases and the J gene lost 8 bases, with 12 bases spanning the gap. The PCR had 60 Vbeta and 13 Jbeta primers. The table came from immunoSEQ multiplex PCR; TCRdb's copy has only in-frame clones and leaves some out. There are 160,000 or so clones in the sample; about 72% occur only once, and around 3.5% lies in the top ten. The sample comprised PBMCs. The rearrangement links TRBV13 to TRBJ2-1; D may be TRBD2 (5 bases). The clonotype originates from a man aged 30 to 39 in good health and CMV-seropositive. The CDR3 nucleotides read TGTGCCAGCAGCTCCCAGACTATCTATGAGCAGTTCTTC. The encoded protein is CASSSQTIYEQFF.